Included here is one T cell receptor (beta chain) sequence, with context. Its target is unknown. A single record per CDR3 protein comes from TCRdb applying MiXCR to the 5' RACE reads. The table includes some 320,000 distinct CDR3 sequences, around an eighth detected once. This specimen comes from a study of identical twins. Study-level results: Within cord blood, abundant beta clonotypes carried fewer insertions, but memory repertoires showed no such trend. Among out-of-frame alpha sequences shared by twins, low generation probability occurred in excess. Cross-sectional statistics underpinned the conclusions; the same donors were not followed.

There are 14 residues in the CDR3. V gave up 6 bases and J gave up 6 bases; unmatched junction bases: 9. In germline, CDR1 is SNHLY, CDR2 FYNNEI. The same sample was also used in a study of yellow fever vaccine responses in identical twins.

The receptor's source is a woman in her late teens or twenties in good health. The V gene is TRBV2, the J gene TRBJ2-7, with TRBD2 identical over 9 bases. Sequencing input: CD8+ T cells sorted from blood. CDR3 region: CASSPGTSRTEQYF. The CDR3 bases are TGTGCCAGCAGCCCCGGGACTAGCAGAACCGAGCAGTACTTC.